Each of the 32 T cell receptor beta chains below was sequenced from the same sample in a study of blood T cells in healthy people across ages. Primed by a sample-barcoded 5' primer and a J-beta primer mix, a second PCR proceeded for about 7 to 11 cycles. One entry per CDR3 protein results from TCRdb running MiXCR on the 5' RACE reads. The repertoire has 550,000 to 700,000 distinct CDR3 sequences, 25% to 30% of them found once; the top ten carry approximately 18%. The source material was blood. These TCRs come from a woman between 65 and 79 years old in good health.

This clonotype was recorded at least ten times. This chain links TRBV7-2 with TRBJ2-1, with 10 bases matching TRBD2. J was trimmed by 4 bases and V by 5 bases; bases with no gene match: 14. CDR3 size: 18 residues. Germline V gene data show CDR1 as SGHTA and CDR2 as FQGNSA. The CDR3 DNA is TGTGCCAGCAGCCACCCTCGAGGAGCGGGGGGGGTTTACAATGAGCAGTTCTTC. Translation gives CASSHPRGAGGVYNEQFF.

V gene TRBV25-1 combines with J gene TRBJ2-5, with D possibly matching TRBD2 (5 bases). The tail of the sequence fits TRBJ2-1 better, so the J call may be wrong. The CDR3 totals 12 residues. From germline, CDR1 is MGHDK and CDR2 SYGVNS. The CDR3 spells CASNRGYNEQFF. In DNA form, the CDR3 reads TGTGCCAGCAACCGGGGCTACAATGAGCAGTTCTTC.

In this sample, this clonotype turned up a few times. The chain employs TRBV20-1 and TRBJ2-5, with a possible D match to TRBD2 (7 bases). The ends were cut back, 2 bases at V and 5 bases at J, with 18 bases in the middle. The germline V gene has CDR1 DFQATT and CDR2 SNEGSKA (reference sequence). The CDR3 loop spans 15 amino acids. This chain's CDR3 is CSARPAGAGGETQYF. The CDR3 DNA follows: TGCAGTGCTAGACCCGCGGGGGCCGGTGGTGAGACCCAGTACTTC.

The V gene is TRBV12-3 or TRBV12-4, the J gene TRBJ2-3, with D maybe TRBD1 (5 bases). The CDR3 contains 13 residues. The V gene lost 6 bases and the J gene lost 6 bases, with 13 bases spanning the gap. DNA for the CDR3: TGTGCCAGCAGACCCACAGGCGCCGATACGCAGTATTTT. Protein product: CASRPTGADTQYF.

The J gene is TRBJ1-6, the V gene TRBV7-2; D is perhaps TRBD1 (6 bases). The CDR3 runs 16 residues. The ends were cut back, 5 bases at V and 7 bases at J, with 18 bases in the middle. Germline values: CDR1 SGHTA, CDR2 FQGNSA. The CDR3 loop is CASSPSAGVRNSPLHF. CDR3 nucleotides: TGTGCCAGCAGCCCCTCGGCAGGGGTGAGGAATTCACCCCTCCACTTT. The entire variable domain, with the rest obtained from reference TRBV7-2 and TRBJ1-6, is as follows: GAGVSQSPSNKVTEKGKDVELRCDPISGHTALYWYRQSLGQGLEFLIYFQGNSAPDKSGLPSDRFSAERTGGSVSTLTIQRTQQEDSAVYLCASSPSAGVRNSPLHFGNGTRLTVT.

This clonotype has just a few counts. This chain connects TRBV7-9 to TRBJ2-3; possibly TRBD2 for D (6 bases). This CDR3 is 15 amino acids long. Germline V CDR1 and CDR2: SEHNR, FQNEAQ (reference sequence). V was cut by 6 bases and J by 2 bases, with 15 bases left in between. CDR3 region: CASRTSGSATDTQYF. The CDR3 nucleotides are TGTGCCAGCAGGACCAGCGGGTCGGCCACAGATACGCAGTATTTT. The complete variable domain, with remaining parts taken from reference TRBV7-9 and TRBJ2-3, reads DTGVSQNPRHKITKRGQNVTFRCDPISEHNRLYWYRQTLGQGPEFLTYFQNEAQLEKSRLLSDRFSAERPKGSFSTLEIQRTEQGDSAMYLCASRTSGSATDTQYFGPGTRLTVL.

This clonotype turned up a few times. The rearrangement links TRBV6-1 to TRBJ1-2; 9 nucleotides line up with TRBD1. Germline trimming cut 5 bases from V and 5 bases from J; bases unmatched to any gene: 12. The germline V gene encodes CDR1 MNHNS and CDR2 SASEGT. There are 16 residues in the CDR3. CDR3 bases: TGTGCCAGCAGTCCGCGGACAGGGGACAGCGGTTATGGCTACACCTTC. It is translated as CASSPRTGDSGYGYTF.

The chain couples TRBV9 to TRBJ2-1; D may be TRBD1 or TRBD2 (5 bases each). The assigned J gene may be wrong: the sequence end matches TRBJ2-5 better. This CDR3 is built from 15 residues. CDR1 and CDR2 (germline): SGDLS, YYNGEE. The CDR3 here is CASSVAGGAWETQYF. The CDR3 bases are TGTGCCAGCAGCGTAGCTGGGGGAGCGTGGGAGACCCAGTACTTC.

This clonotype has more than one count but fewer than ten. The CDR3 DNA sequence: TGTGCCAGCAGCCCCCCTATAGCCGGGGAGCTGTTTTTT. It codes for CASSPPIAGELFF. The J gene is TRBJ2-2, the V gene TRBV7-6; D is uncertain. V lost 5 bases to trimming and J lost 6 bases, with 10 bases between them. This CDR3 has 13 amino acids. From germline, CDR1 is SGHVS and CDR2 FNYEAQ.

In regard to this clonotype: Compared with germline, one end of the junction differs, possibly owing to a read error. The chain combines TRBV20-1 with TRBJ2-5, with D possibly being TRBD2 (6 bases). Germline CDR1 and CDR2: DFQATT and SNEGSKA (reference sequence). CDR3 length equals 13 residues. The CDR3 reads CSTRALAGETQYF. The CDR3 DNA reads TGCAGTACTAGGGCCCTCGCGGGGGAGACCCAGTACTTC.

This rearrangement joins TRBV4-1 to TRBJ2-1; TRBD1 might be the D (6 bases). V gave up 0 bases and J gave up 3 bases, with 12 bases separating them. Germline CDR1 MGHRA, CDR2 YSYEKL. This CDR3 region has 16 residues. This chain's CDR3 is CASSQEKQGGYNEQFF. Here the CDR3 DNA reads TGCGCCAGCAGCCAAGAAAAACAGGGTGGCTACAATGAGCAGTTCTTC.

This clonotype was found once. The rearrangement links TRBV7-2 to TRBJ2-1, with 9 bases aligning to TRBD1. CDR1 SGHTA and CDR2 FQGNSA come from the germline V gene. Unmatched junction bases numbered 14, after V lost 6 bases and J lost 5 bases. The CDR3 length is 17 residues. The CDR3 region is CASRQPHRGQGHNEQFF. The CDR3 nucleotides read TGTGCCAGCAGGCAACCTCACAGGGGGCAAGGGCACAATGAGCAGTTCTTC.

The chain links TRBV19 to TRBJ2-4; 7 positions match TRBD2. This CDR3 contains 15 residues. The V gene's germline CDR1 is LNHDA and CDR2 SQIVND (reference sequence). The V gene end was trimmed by 7 bases and the J gene end by 2 bases; junction bases not matched to a gene: 8. CDR3 protein: CASTIGGTTKNIQYF. Here the CDR3 DNA reads TGTGCCAGTACAATAGGAGGGACTACCAAAAACATTCAGTACTTC.

The V call is TRBV10-3, the J call TRBJ1-1; maybe TRBD1 (5 bases). The germline V and J ends were trimmed by 3 bases and 10 bases, with 21 bases remaining between them. This CDR3 has 15 residues. The germline gives CDR1 ENHRY, CDR2 SYGVKD. The CDR3 coding sequence is TGTGCCATCAGTGAAAGGTGGCAGGGAGGCAGTGGAGCTTTCTTT. Its protein is CAISERWQGGSGAFF.

This clonotype was counted only a few times. A read error may produce the germline difference seen at one junction end. V and J are TRBV4-2 and TRBJ2-5; no definite D call. The CDR3 extends over 14 amino acids. Germline V gene sequence: CDR1 LGHNA, CDR2 YNFKEQ. The CDR3 sequence: CASSRGSDGESQYF. In nucleotides, the CDR3 is TGTGCCAGCAGCCGGGGTTCGGACGGAGAGTCCCAGTACTTC.

This clonotype was found a few times. The chain is built from TRBV9 and TRBJ2-6; D not certain. V was shortened by 0 bases and J by 2 bases, with 6 bases between the two germline ends. CDR1 SGDLS and CDR2 YYNGEE come from the germline V gene. The CDR3 runs 15 residues. The CDR3 DNA sequence: TGTGCCAGCAGCGTAGGGGTTACTGGGGCCAACGTCCTGACTTTC. Translation: CASSVGVTGANVLTF.

The rearrangement uses TRBV5-1 and TRBJ1-2; no clear D gene. The CDR3 covers 14 residues. The V gene's germline CDR1 is SGHRS and CDR2 YFSETQ. Deletions cut 4 bases from V and 6 bases from J, with 16 bases between. CDR3 in amino acids: CASSMGFRENGYTF. CDR3 DNA sequence: TGCGCCAGCAGCATGGGATTCCGGGAGAATGGCTACACCTTC.

The chain recombines TRBV30 with TRBJ1-2; D gene ambiguous. Germline loops: CDR1 GTSNPN, CDR2 SVGIG (reference sequence). The CDR3 runs to 12 residues. The V end lost 2 bases, the J end lost 4 bases, and 8 bases lay between the germline ends. The CDR3 DNA sequence: TGTGCCTGGAGTAGGACCCCCTATGGCTACACCTTC. As protein: CAWSRTPYGYTF.

This clonotype was counted a few times. CDR3 sequence reads: CASSFPGADTEAFF. The CDR3 bases are TGTGCCAGCAGTTTCCCAGGGGCGGACACTGAAGCTTTCTTT. J is TRBJ1-1 and V is TRBV25-1; D may be TRBD1 (6 bases). Germline lookup yields CDR1 MGHDK and CDR2 SYGVNS. Between the trimmed V and J ends, which lost 5 bases and 3 bases, there was a span of 13 bases. The CDR3 is 14 amino acids.

CDR3 DNA sequence: TGTGCCAGCAGCTTATACGGGCCCCCTGTCGTGGCTTTCTTT. Its translation: CASSLYGPPVVAFF. The genes are TRBV7-2 and TRBJ1-1; D is unclear. Germline loops: CDR1 SGHTA, CDR2 FQGNSA. V was pared by 2 bases and J by 11 bases, with 18 bases between. The CDR3 consists of 14 residues.

This clonotype was detected ten times or more. The chain links TRBV28 to TRBJ2-7; D gene uncertain. There are 12 residues in the CDR3. CDR1 is MDHEN and CDR2 is SYDVKM in the germline V gene. Trimming removed 5 bases from V and 4 bases from J, with 9 bases in between. CDR3: CASSMPVYEQYF. The CDR3 DNA reads TGTGCCAGCAGTATGCCGGTTTACGAGCAGTACTTC.

The rearrangement links TRBV6-5 to TRBJ2-7; D tentatively reads TRBD1 or TRBD2 (6 bases each). Trimming removed 7 bases at V and 5 bases at J, with 15 bases between. Germline V gene sequence: CDR1 MNHEY, CDR2 SVGAGI. This CDR3 has 13 residues. This CDR3 reads CASTLPGGHEQYF. The CDR3, as DNA: TGTGCCAGCACACTCCCCGGGGGCCACGAGCAGTACTTC.

This clonotype was seen a few times. At one end the junction does not follow the germline gene, possibly because of a read error. The V call is TRBV7-2, the J call TRBJ2-2; maybe TRBD2 (5 bases). CDR1 and CDR2 (germline): SGHTA, FQGNSA. The CDR3 is 14 residues long. CDR3 sequence (DNA): TGTGCCAGCAGCTTTATAAGTCTAGCCGGGGTGCTGTTTTTT. Translated: CASSFISLAGVLFF.

This chain joins TRBV6-2 or TRBV6-3 and TRBJ1-1; D perhaps matches TRBD1 (6 bases). Germline V gene data show CDR1 as MNHEY and CDR2 as SVGEGT. The CDR3 sequence is 18 residues long. The V end was cut by 7 bases, the J end by 0 bases, with 24 bases between. The chain's CDR3 is CASTRTGPGQIMNTEAFF. CDR3 DNA: TGTGCCAGCACCAGAACAGGACCGGGACAAATCATGAACACTGAAGCTTTCTTT.

Details on this clonotype: One end of the junction does not line up with germline, which may come from a read error. The gene calls are TRBV7-9 and TRBJ2-5, with 15 bases lining up with TRBD2. There are 14 residues in the CDR3. The V gene's germline CDR1 is SEHNR and CDR2 FQNEAQ (reference sequence). The CDR3 sequence: CASSQTGTSGGKFF. CDR3 sequence (DNA): TGTGCCAGCAGCCAAACCGGGACTAGCGGGGGGAAGTTCTTC.

The chain uses TRBV5-5 and TRBJ2-4; no reliable D call. V lost 1 base and J 0 bases, leaving 5 bases between the germline ends. The germline V gene has CDR1 SGHKS and CDR2 YYEKEE (reference sequence). The CDR3 runs 14 residues. The CDR3 DNA sequence: TGTGCCAGCAGCTTGAGGATAGCCAAAAACATTCAGTACTTC. It is translated as CASSLRIAKNIQYF. Based on the CDR3 plus reference TRBV5-5 and TRBJ2-4, the full variable domain is DAGVTQSPTHLIKTRGQQVTLRCSPISGHKSVSWYQQVLGQGPQFIFQYYEKEERGRGNFPDRFSARQFPNYSSELNVNALLLGDSALYLCASSLRIAKNIQYFGAGTRLSVL.

V is TRBV6-5 and J is TRBJ1-2, with D maybe TRBD1 (5 bases). Germline assignment: CDR1 MNHEY and CDR2 SVGAGI. The ends were cut back, 2 bases at V and 3 bases at J, with 13 bases in the middle. The CDR3 runs to 15 residues. The CDR3 region is CASSYASQGYYGYTF. CDR3 nucleotides: TGTGCCAGCAGTTACGCGTCCCAGGGTTACTATGGCTACACCTTC.

The chain joins TRBV14 to TRBJ2-1; TRBD2 agrees at 9 bases. With 3 bases clipped from V and 6 bases from J, the junction kept 9 bases outside the gene matches. The CDR3 extends over 16 amino acids. Germline V gives CDR1 SGHDN, CDR2 FVKESK. The CDR3 sequence is CASSQAKGLAFNEQFF. The CDR3 DNA reads TGTGCCAGCAGCCAGGCGAAGGGACTAGCCTTCAATGAGCAGTTCTTC.

The gene calls are TRBV10-3 and TRBJ2-3; D assignment may be TRBD1 or TRBD2 (5 bases each). The germline V and J ends were trimmed by 8 bases and 7 bases, with 13 bases remaining between them. Germline V gene data show CDR1 as ENHRY and CDR2 as SYGVKD. This CDR3 has 12 amino acids. CDR3 DNA sequence: TGTGCCATCGGGGACGGGATAAATACGCAGTATTTT. It encodes CAIGDGINTQYF.

This clonotype was seen only a few times. The chain uses TRBV12-3 or TRBV12-4 and TRBJ2-3; 9 bases are a match to TRBD2. The ends lost 6 bases at V and 1 base at J; junction bases unmatched: 5. CDR3 length: 15 residues. DNA for the CDR3: TGTGCCAGCAGCGACGGGACTAGCCGCACAGATACGCAGTATTTT. Amino acids: CASSDGTSRTDTQYF.

The chain links TRBV13 to TRBJ1-4; weak D call: TRBD1 (5 bases). Trimming stripped 7 bases from V and 4 bases from J, with 16 bases between. The CDR3 covers 15 residues. Germline assignment: CDR1 PRHDT and CDR2 FYEKMQ (reference sequence). The CDR3 region has the DNA TGTGCCAGCACCCGCCTTGGGCAGGGTAATGAAAAACTGTTTTTT. It yields the protein CASTRLGQGNEKLFF.

This clonotype showed up just a few times. The V gene is TRBV20-1, the J gene TRBJ1-4, with 8 bases fitting TRBD1. V gave up 6 bases and J gave up 5 bases; unmatched junction bases: 5. Germline V gene lookup returns CDR1 DFQATT and CDR2 SNEGSKA (reference sequence). The CDR3 extends over 13 amino acids. This CDR3 is CSAWTGKNEKLFF. The CDR3 DNA reads as TGCAGTGCCTGGACAGGGAAGAATGAAAAACTGTTTTTT.